The 21 T cell receptor beta chains listed next were all sequenced from one sample in a study of OX40 agonist ivuxolimab in advanced cancers. Assay used: immunoSEQ multiplex PCR; TCRdb lists only in-frame clones, some missing. The sample includes 60,000 to 70,000 clones, roughly 87% seen only once; the top ten take around 2.7%. This specimen was CD4+ or CD8+ T cells sorted from blood, taken in a trial of the OX40 agonist ivuxolimab. The source of these receptors is an adult with an advanced solid tumor such as melanoma, head and neck, liver or kidney cancer.

This clone is a singleton in its sample. The J gene is TRBJ1-2, the V gene TRBV5-1; D is ambiguous. The CDR3 spans 13 residues. CDR1 is SGHRS and CDR2 is YFSETQ in the germline V gene. Trimming stripped 0 bases from V and 2 bases from J, with 5 bases between. The CDR3 DNA reads TGCGCCAGCAGCTTGGAGTCGAACTATGGCTACACCTTC. It translates to CASSLESNYGYTF.

This chain links TRBV28 with TRBJ1-2; D perhaps matches TRBD1 (5 bases). V was trimmed by 4 bases and J by 4 bases, leaving 10 bases between them. The CDR3 consists of 13 residues. Germline V lookup: CDR1 MDHEN, CDR2 SYDVKM. The CDR3 nucleotides are TGTGCCAGCAGTTCGACAGCGGCCTATGGCTACACCTTC. This sequence encodes CASSSTAAYGYTF.

The chain joins TRBV7-2 to TRBJ2-3; unclear D gene. Germline V gene data show CDR1 as SGHTA and CDR2 as FQGNSA. This CDR3 is built from 14 residues. V shed 2 bases and J shed 0 bases, with 6 bases lying between them. The DNA for the CDR3 is TGTGCCAGCAGCTTATTGACTAGCACAGATACGCAGTATTTT. This sequence encodes CASSLLTSTDTQYF. Complete variable domain (other parts from reference TRBV7-2 and TRBJ2-3): GAGVSQSPSNKVTEKGKDVELRCDPISGHTALYWYRQSLGQGLEFLIYFQGNSAPDKSGLPSDRFSAERTGGSVSTLTIQRTQQEDSAVYLCASSLLTSTDTQYFGPGTRLTVL.

This chain links TRBV6-5 with TRBJ1-1; a weak D match, TRBD1 (5 bases). Germline-derived CDR1 and CDR2 are MNHEY and SVGAGI. CDR3 size: 15 residues. V lost 0 bases, J lost 4 bases, and 12 bases lay in between. The DNA of the CDR3 is TGTGCCAGCAGTTACTCGATGAGCGGGGGCACTGAAGCTTTCTTT. Translated: CASSYSMSGGTEAFF.

This clone showed up just once. J is TRBJ1-1 and V is TRBV6-6, with D uncertain. CDR3 size: 14 residues. From germline, CDR1 is MNHNY and CDR2 SVGAGI (reference sequence). Trimming stripped 5 bases from V and 1 base from J, with 11 bases between. The DNA of the CDR3 is TGTGCCAGCAGTCCTAGGGTGTCGAACACTGAAGCTTTCTTT. Residues: CASSPRVSNTEAFF.

The chain joins TRBV4-2 to TRBJ1-2, with no clear D. The CDR3 sequence is 16 residues long. Trimming removed 3 bases at V and 6 bases at J, with 20 bases between. Germline CDR1 LGHNA, CDR2 YNFKEQ. In DNA, the CDR3 is TGTGCCAGCAGCCACCCCACCCCGACTCAACCCCATGGCTACACCTTC. Amino acids: CASSHPTPTQPHGYTF.

The chain joins TRBV6-6 to TRBJ1-5; maybe TRBD1 (5 bases). The germline V gene encodes CDR1 MNHNY and CDR2 SVGAGI (reference sequence). V dropped 7 bases and J dropped 0 bases, with 16 bases sitting between them. The CDR3 covers 16 residues. DNA for the CDR3: TGTGCCAGCATCTCTAGTCAGGGCCGTAGCAATCAGCCCCAGCATTTT. Its protein is CASISSQGRSNQPQHF.

The chain couples TRBV6-6 to TRBJ2-5; D is unresolved. The CDR3 is 15 residues long. Germline V gives CDR1 MNHNY, CDR2 SVGAGI (reference sequence). Trimming pared 0 bases from V and 5 bases from J, leaving 13 bases between. In DNA, the CDR3 is TGTGCCAGCAGTTACTCTGGCAGGTTGAGTGAGACCCAGTACTTC. Its translation: CASSYSGRLSETQYF.

J is TRBJ2-1 and V is TRBV27, with D possibly matching TRBD2 (5 bases). This CDR3 spans 14 amino acids. The germline V gene has CDR1 MNHEY and CDR2 SMNVEV (reference sequence). The ends were cut back, 2 bases at V and 12 bases at J, with 17 bases in the middle. This chain's CDR3 is CASSLNEGILGQFF. The CDR3 nucleotides are TGTGCCAGCAGTTTAAATGAGGGTATACTGGGGCAGTTCTTC.

The J gene is TRBJ2-3, the V gene TRBV5-6, with 7 nucleotides matching TRBD2. The germline V gene has CDR1 SGHDT and CDR2 YYEEEE. The CDR3 runs 16 residues. V lost 2 bases to trimming and J lost 0 bases; unmatched junction nucleotides: 6. CDR3 sequence reads: CASSFTLLASTDTQYF. CDR3 DNA: TGTGCCAGCAGCTTCACCCTACTAGCGAGCACAGATACGCAGTATTTT. Together with reference TRBV5-6 and TRBJ2-3, the CDR3 gives the full variable domain: DAGVTQSPTHLIKTRGQQVTLRCSPKSGHDTVSWYQQALGQGPQFIFQYYEEEERQRGNFPDRFSGHQFPNYSSELNVNALLLGDSALYLCASSFTLLASTDTQYFGPGTRLTVL.

The chain recombines TRBV7-9 with TRBJ2-7, with D perhaps matching TRBD2 (6 bases). Between the trimmed V and J ends, which lost 1 base and 8 bases, there was a span of 15 bases. Germline V gives CDR1 SEHNR, CDR2 FQNEAQ (reference sequence). This CDR3 comprises 14 residues. CDR3 nucleotides: TGTGCCAGCAGCTTAGGGCAGGGACTCGATCAGCAGTACTTC. This encodes CASSLGQGLDQQYF.

This chain connects TRBV2 to TRBJ1-6; D is unclear. This CDR3 has 12 residues. CDR1 is SNHLY, CDR2 FYNNEI, per germline. V shed 7 bases and J shed 6 bases, with 7 bases lying between them. In nucleotides, the CDR3 is TGTGCCAGCACGGGAAGTAATTCACCCCTCCACTTT. It codes for CASTGSNSPLHF.

This chain uses TRBV5-4 with TRBJ1-1, with a tentative D call TRBD1 (5 bases). In germline, CDR1 is SGHNT, CDR2 YYREEE (reference sequence). The CDR3 contains 14 residues. V lost 3 bases and J lost 3, with 12 bases in between. The CDR3 region is CASSSLGEDTEAFF. The CDR3 coding sequence is TGTGCCAGCAGCTCACTAGGGGAGGACACTGAAGCTTTCTTT.

The V and J genes are TRBV19 and TRBJ2-1; a possible D gene is TRBD1 (6 bases). The length of the CDR3 is 13 residues. V shed 6 bases and J shed 6 bases, with 12 bases lying between them. Germline V gene data show CDR1 as LNHDA and CDR2 as SQIVND (reference sequence). The CDR3 spells CASRPTGPNEQFF. DNA for the CDR3: TGTGCCAGTAGACCCACAGGGCCCAATGAGCAGTTCTTC.

The rearrangement links TRBV9 to TRBJ2-3; 9 bases agree with TRBD2. Germline V CDR1 and CDR2: SGDLS, YYNGEE. Unmatched junction bases numbered 1, after V lost 2 bases and J lost 3 bases. This CDR3 is built from 14 residues. CDR3: CASSVSGRTDTQYF. The CDR3 DNA is TGTGCCAGCAGCGTTAGCGGGAGAACAGATACGCAGTATTTT.

The rearrangement joins TRBV27 to TRBJ1-5, with D unclear. The CDR3 length is 17 residues. Germline CDR1 reads MNHEY; CDR2 reads SMNVEV (reference sequence). With 5 bases removed from V and 2 bases from J, the gap between germline ends came to 19 bases. The CDR3 here is CASSLYGLTGGNQPQHF. The DNA for the CDR3 is TGTGCCAGCAGTCTCTACGGACTCACCGGGGGCAATCAGCCCCAGCATTTT.

The J gene is TRBJ2-7, the V gene TRBV18, with TRBD2 matching 11 bases. The length of the CDR3 is 17 residues. V lost 6 bases, J lost 0 bases, and 10 bases stayed unmatched. Germline V gives CDR1 KGHSH, CDR2 LQKENI. The CDR3 nucleotides are TGTGCCAGCTCGCAATCCTCCGGGACTAGCGGCTCCTACGAGCAGTACTTC. Protein sequence: CASSQSSGTSGSYEQYF.

The chain employs TRBV2 and TRBJ2-7; TRBD1 aligns across 7 bases. Per germline, CDR1 SNHLY and CDR2 FYNNEI. CDR3 length: 14 residues. Trimming took 6 bases from V and 1 from J; bases not matched to a gene: 6. In DNA, the CDR3 is TGTGCCAGCAGAGAGGACAGGCTATCCTACGAGCAGTACTTC. Its protein product is CASREDRLSYEQYF. The full variable domain, in which reference TRBV2 and TRBJ2-7 provide the parts outside the CDR3, is EPEVTQTPSHQVTQMGQEVILRCVPISNHLYFYWYRQILGQKVEFLVSFYNNEISEKSEIFDDQFSVERPDGSNFTLKIRSTKLEDSAMYFCASREDRLSYEQYFGPGTRLTVT.

V gene TRBV13 combines with J gene TRBJ2-2; no reliable D call. Per germline, CDR1 PRHDT and CDR2 FYEKMQ (reference sequence). The V gene lost 5 bases and the J gene lost 3 bases, with 10 bases spanning the gap. CDR3 length equals 14 residues. The CDR3 loop reads CASSGDTHTGELFF. In DNA form, the CDR3 reads TGTGCCAGCAGCGGAGACACCCACACCGGGGAGCTGTTTTTT.

V gene TRBV6-1 combines with J gene TRBJ2-7, with D uncertain. The CDR3 is made up of 14 amino acids. Trimming shortened V by 5 bases and J by 2 bases, and 13 bases separated the two germline ends. Germline V CDR1 and CDR2: MNHNS, SASEGT. Here the CDR3 reads CASSQSPITYEQYF. DNA of the CDR3: TGTGCCAGCAGTCAATCACCCATTACCTACGAGCAGTACTTC.

The CDR3 DNA is TGTGCCAGCAGTGATCAGGACTGTTACTATGGCTACACCTTC. Translating it yields CASSDQDCYYGYTF. The V gene is TRBV25-1, the J gene TRBJ1-2, with D unclear. Germline values: CDR1 MGHDK, CDR2 SYGVNS. The V gene lost 3 bases and the J gene lost 3 bases, with 11 bases spanning the gap. The CDR3 spans 14 residues.